The T cell receptor (beta chain) under discussion was sequenced for a study of blood T cells in healthy people across ages. The CDR3 has 16 residues. Trimming cost V 7 bases and J 3 bases; bases outside gene matches: 12. PCR was performed a second time for about 7 to 12 cycles using a sample-barcoded 5' primer and a J-beta primer mix. All cDNA molecules were each tagged by a template-switch adaptor with 12 random nucleotides. TCRdb fed the 5' RACE reads into MiXCR, producing one record per CDR3 protein. Altogether about 1.4 million distinct CDR3 sequences are present, 59% being singletons, with the ten largest covering about 6.3%. A remark on this clonotype: The antigen is undetermined.

Study observations and caveats: Naive T cell percentage strongly correlated with TCR beta diversity. Reliance upon unsorted PBMCs precluded definitive naive versus antigen-experienced comparison.

The source of this sequence is a man younger than 30 in good health. The material sequenced was blood. The V and J genes are TRBV12-3 or TRBV12-4 and TRBJ2-7, with 10 positions matching TRBD2. The CDR3 DNA is TGTGCCAGCACCCTGGGCCTAGCGGGAGTGGGCTACGAGCAGTACTTC. Translating it yields CASTLGLAGVGYEQYF.